This TCR beta chain was profiled in a study of cytomegalovirus exposure and HLA in healthy donors. The CDR3 sequence is 12 residues long. Germline-derived CDR1 and CDR2 are SGHNT and YYREEE (reference sequence). The V gene end was trimmed by 4 bases and the J gene end by 8 bases; junction bases not matched to a gene: 3. The study's findings and limits: According to reports, the classifier identified cytomegalovirus status with high specificity and sensitivity. Despite most TCR sequences being rare, some public TCRs occurred in many donors.

Sequenced by immunoSEQ multiplex PCR; TCRdb stores in-frame clones only, minus some. There are 65,000 or so clones in the sample; around 90% occur only once, and over 1% lies in the top ten. As regards this clone: Antigen specificity is unknown.

V is TRBV5-4 and J is TRBJ1-2; 9 bases map to TRBD1. This clonotype was sampled from a young woman in good health and CMV-seronegative. The sequenced sample consisted of PBMCs. CDR3 sequence (DNA): TGTGCCAGCAGCGGGGACAGGGAAGGCTACACCTTC. Residues: CASSGDREGYTF.